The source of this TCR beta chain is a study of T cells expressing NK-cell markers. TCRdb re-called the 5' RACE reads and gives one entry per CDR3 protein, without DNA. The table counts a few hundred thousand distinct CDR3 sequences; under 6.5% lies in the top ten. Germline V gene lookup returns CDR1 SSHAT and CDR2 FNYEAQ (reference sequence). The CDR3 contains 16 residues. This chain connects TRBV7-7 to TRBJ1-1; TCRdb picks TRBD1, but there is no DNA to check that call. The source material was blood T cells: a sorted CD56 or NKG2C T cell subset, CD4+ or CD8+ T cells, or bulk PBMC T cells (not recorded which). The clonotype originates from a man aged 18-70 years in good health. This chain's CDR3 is CASSDTGGKLNTEAFF.